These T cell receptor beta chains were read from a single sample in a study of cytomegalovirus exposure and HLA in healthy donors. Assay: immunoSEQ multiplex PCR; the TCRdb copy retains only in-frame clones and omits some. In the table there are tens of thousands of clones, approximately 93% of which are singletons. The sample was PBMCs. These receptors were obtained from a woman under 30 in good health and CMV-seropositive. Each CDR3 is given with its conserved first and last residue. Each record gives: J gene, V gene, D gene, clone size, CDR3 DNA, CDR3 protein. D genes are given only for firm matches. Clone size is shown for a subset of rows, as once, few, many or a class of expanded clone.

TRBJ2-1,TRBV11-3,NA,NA,TGTGCCAGCAGCTTAGGGGACTTTGAAAGAGATGAGCAGTTCTTC,CASSLGDFERDEQFF
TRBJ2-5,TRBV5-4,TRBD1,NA,TGTGCCAGCAGCGGGGGACAGGGGGCTCGGGAGACCCAGTACTTC,CASSGGQGARETQYF
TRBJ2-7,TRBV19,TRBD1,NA,TGTGCCAGTAGTGGACCGGGACAGCGGGAGCAGTACTTC,CASSGPGQREQYF
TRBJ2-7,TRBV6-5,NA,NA,TGTGCCAGCAGCCCCGACAGGATGGCCTACGAGCAGTACTTC,CASSPDRMAYEQYF
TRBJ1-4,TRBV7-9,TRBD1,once,TGTGCCAGCAGCCCCAACAGGGGCTCAGCTAATGAAAAACTGTTTTTT,CASSPNRGSANEKLFF
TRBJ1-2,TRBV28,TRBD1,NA,TGTGCCAGCAGCCTGGGACAGGCCGCTAACTATGGCTACACCTTC,CASSLGQAANYGYTF
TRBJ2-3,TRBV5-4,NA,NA,TGTGCCAGCAGAGGCGGAACTAGCACAGATACGCAGTATTTT,CASRGGTSTDTQYF
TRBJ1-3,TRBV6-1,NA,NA,TGTGCCAGCAGTGACCCTCGACAGTTCGGAAACACCATATATTTT,CASSDPRQFGNTIYF
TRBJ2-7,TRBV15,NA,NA,TGTGCCACCAGCAGAGAGTTCGGGGGGCAGGTCTACGAGCAGTACTTC,CATSREFGGQVYEQYF
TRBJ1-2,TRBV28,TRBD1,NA,TGTGCCAGCAGTTTACCGGGGACAGGGACCTATGGCTACACCTTC,CASSLPGTGTYGYTF
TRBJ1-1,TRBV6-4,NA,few,TGTGCCAGCAGTGCTTCGGCAGGGAACACTGAAGCTTTCTTT,CASSASAGNTEAFF
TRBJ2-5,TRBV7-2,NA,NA,TGTGCCAGCAGCTTAGCAGGACAGAGCCAAGAGACCCAGTACTTC,CASSLAGQSQETQYF
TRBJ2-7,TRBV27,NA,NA,TGTGCCAGCAGTTCCGCTCCGGGCAGGGGATCCTACGAGCAGTACTTC,CASSSAPGRGSYEQYF
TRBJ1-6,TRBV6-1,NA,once,TGTGCCAGCAGTGATAGGCAGGGCAGACTCTCCTATAATTCACCCCTCCACTTT,CASSDRQGRLSYNSPLHF
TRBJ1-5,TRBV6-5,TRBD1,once,TGTGCCAGTGGTACAGGGGGCTTTAGCAATCAGCCCCAGCATTTT,CASGTGGFSNQPQHF
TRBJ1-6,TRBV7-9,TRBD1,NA,TGTGCCAGCAGCCGACAGGGGTCCGATTCACCCCTCCACTTT,CASSRQGSDSPLHF
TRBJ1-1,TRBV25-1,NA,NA,TGTGCCAGCAGTGATATGGGCGACACTGAAGCTTTCTTT,CASSDMGDTEAFF
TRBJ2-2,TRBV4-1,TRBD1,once,TGCGCCAGCAGCCAAGTCGGGACAGGGAGGGCCACCGGGGAGCTGTTTTTT,CASSQVGTGRATGELFF
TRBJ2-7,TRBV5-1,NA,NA,TGCGCCAGCAGCGACAGCTACGAGCAGTACTTC,CASSDSYEQYF
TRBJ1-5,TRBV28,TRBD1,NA,TGTGCCAGCAGTTTACCCACAGGGGTTCGTCAGCCCCAGCATTTT,CASSLPTGVRQPQHF
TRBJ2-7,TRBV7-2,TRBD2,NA,TGTGCCAGCAGTGACTTACTAGCGGGAGCCTTC,CASSDLLAGAF
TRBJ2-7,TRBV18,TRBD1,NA,TGTGCCAGCTCACCCGGGACAGGGAACGAGCAGTACTTC,CASSPGTGNEQYF
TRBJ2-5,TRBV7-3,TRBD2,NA,TGTGCCAGCAGCCCAGGACTAGCGGGAGTAGAGACCCAGTACTTC,CASSPGLAGVETQYF
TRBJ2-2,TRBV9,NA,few,TGTGCCAGCCGCCCGCTGGACATTAACACCGGGGAGCTGTTTTTT,CASRPLDINTGELFF
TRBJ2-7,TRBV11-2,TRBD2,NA,TGTGCCAGCAGCTTAAGGCGGGGGGGGCCGGACTACGAGCAGTACTTC,CASSLRRGGPDYEQYF
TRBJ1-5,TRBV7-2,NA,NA,TGTGCCAGCAGCTCTAGGGGGGGAGGGAGAAGCAATCAGCCCCAGCATTTT,CASSSRGGGRSNQPQHF
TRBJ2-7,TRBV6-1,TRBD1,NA,TGTGCCAGCAACCGGGACAGTATTTACGAGCAGTACTTC,CASNRDSIYEQYF
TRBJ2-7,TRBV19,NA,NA,TGTGCCAGTAGTAAGAAGACTAACTACGAGCAGTACTTC,CASSKKTNYEQYF
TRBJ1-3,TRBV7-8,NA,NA,TGTGCCAGCAGCTTATCATGGAGCTCTGGAAACACCATATATTTT,CASSLSWSSGNTIYF
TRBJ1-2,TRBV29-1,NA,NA,TGCAGCGTTGAAATTGGGCAGGCCATAGATGGCTACACCTTC,CSVEIGQAIDGYTF
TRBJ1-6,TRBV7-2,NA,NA,TGTGCCAGCGTGAGGGAGGCTGATTATAATTCACCCCTCCACTTT,CASVREADYNSPLHF